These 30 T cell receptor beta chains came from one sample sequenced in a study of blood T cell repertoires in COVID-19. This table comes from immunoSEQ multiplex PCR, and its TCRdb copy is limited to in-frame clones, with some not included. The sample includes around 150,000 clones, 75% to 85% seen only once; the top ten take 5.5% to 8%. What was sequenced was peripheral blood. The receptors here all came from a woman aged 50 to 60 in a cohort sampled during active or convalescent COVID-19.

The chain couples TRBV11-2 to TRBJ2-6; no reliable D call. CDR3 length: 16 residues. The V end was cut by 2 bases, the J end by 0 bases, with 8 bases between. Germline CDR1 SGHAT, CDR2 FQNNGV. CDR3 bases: TGTGCCAGCAGCTTATTCGGAGTCTCTGGGGCCAACGTCCTGACTTTC. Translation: CASSLFGVSGANVLTF.

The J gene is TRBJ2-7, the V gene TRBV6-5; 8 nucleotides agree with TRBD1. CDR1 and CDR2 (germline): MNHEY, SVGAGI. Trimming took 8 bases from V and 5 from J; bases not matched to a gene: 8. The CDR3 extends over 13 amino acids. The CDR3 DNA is TGTGCCAGCCTAAGGACAGGGATGAACGAGCAGTACTTC. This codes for CASLRTGMNEQYF.

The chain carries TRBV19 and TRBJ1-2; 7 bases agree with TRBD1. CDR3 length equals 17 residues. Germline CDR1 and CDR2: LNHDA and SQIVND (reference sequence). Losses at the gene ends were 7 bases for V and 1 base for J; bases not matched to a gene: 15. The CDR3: CASTTLGTATYNYGYTF. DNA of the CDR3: TGTGCCAGTACCACACTCGGGACAGCTACCTATAACTATGGCTACACCTTC.

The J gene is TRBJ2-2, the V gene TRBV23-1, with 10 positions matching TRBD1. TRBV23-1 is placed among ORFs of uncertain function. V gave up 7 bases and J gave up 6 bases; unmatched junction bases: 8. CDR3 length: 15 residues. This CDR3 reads CASTYTGTGAGELFF. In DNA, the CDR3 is TGCGCCAGCACATATACCGGGACAGGGGCCGGGGAGCTGTTTTTT.

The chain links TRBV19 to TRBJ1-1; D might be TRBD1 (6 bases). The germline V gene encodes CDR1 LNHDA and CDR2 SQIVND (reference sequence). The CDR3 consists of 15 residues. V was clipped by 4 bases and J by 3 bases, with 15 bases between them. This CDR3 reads CASSTTGQSYTEAFF. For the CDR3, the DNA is TGTGCCAGTAGTACCACCGGACAGTCTTACACTGAAGCTTTCTTT.

The CDR3 DNA reads TGCGCCAGCAGCCTCAGGACTACTGGGGGGGCTCTATCCCGCACAGATACGCAGTATTTT. It yields the protein CASSLRTTGGALSRTDTQYF. The chain joins TRBV4-3 to TRBJ2-3; D perhaps matches TRBD2 (7 bases). Trimming removed 4 bases at V and 1 base at J, with 27 bases between. The CDR3 consists of 20 residues. Germline CDR1 reads LGHNA; CDR2 reads YSLEER.

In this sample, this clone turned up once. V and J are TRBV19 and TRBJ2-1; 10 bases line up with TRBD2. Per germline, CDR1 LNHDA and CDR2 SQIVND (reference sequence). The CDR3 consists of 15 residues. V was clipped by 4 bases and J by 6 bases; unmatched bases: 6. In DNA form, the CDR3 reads TGTGCCAGTAGTAGGAAAGCGGGGGGGAGCAATGAGCAGTTCTTC. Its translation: CASSRKAGGSNEQFF.

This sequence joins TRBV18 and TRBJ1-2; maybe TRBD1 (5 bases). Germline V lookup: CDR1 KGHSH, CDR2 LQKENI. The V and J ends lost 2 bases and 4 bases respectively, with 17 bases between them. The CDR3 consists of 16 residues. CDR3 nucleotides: TGTGCCAGCTCACCAATCCTCGACAGATACGCCTATGGCTACACCTTC. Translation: CASSPILDRYAYGYTF.

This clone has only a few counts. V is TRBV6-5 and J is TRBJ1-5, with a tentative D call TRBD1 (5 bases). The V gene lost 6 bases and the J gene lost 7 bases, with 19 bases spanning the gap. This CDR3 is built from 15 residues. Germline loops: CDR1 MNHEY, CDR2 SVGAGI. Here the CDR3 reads CASRPVGGVEQPQHF. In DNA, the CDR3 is TGTGCCAGCAGGCCCGTCGGAGGGGTTGAACAGCCCCAGCATTTT.

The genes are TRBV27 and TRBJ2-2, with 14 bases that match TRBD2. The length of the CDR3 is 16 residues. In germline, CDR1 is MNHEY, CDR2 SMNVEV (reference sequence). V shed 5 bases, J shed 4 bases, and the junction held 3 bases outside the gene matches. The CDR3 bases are TGTGCCAGCAGTGCGGGACTAGCGGGGGTCACCGGGGAGCTGTTTTTT. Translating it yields CASSAGLAGVTGELFF.

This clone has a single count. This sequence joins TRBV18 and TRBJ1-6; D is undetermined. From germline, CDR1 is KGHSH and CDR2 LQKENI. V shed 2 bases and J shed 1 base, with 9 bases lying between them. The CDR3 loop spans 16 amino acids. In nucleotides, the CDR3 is TGTGCCAGCTCACCATATCCAGGTTCCTATAATTCACCCCTCCACTTT. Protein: CASSPYPGSYNSPLHF.

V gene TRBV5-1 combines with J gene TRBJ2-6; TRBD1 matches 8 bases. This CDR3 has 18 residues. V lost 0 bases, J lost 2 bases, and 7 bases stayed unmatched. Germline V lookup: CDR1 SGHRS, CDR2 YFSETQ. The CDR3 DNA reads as TGCGCCAGCAGCTTGGCTGGACAGGGTACGGCTGGGGCCAACGTCCTGACTTTC. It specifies CASSLAGQGTAGANVLTF.

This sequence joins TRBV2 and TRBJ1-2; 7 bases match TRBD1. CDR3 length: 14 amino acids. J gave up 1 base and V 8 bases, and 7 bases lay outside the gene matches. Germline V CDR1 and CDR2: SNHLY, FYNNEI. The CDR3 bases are TGTGCCAGCGCGCCGGGACAGCTTAACTATGGCTACACCTTC. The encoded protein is CASAPGQLNYGYTF.

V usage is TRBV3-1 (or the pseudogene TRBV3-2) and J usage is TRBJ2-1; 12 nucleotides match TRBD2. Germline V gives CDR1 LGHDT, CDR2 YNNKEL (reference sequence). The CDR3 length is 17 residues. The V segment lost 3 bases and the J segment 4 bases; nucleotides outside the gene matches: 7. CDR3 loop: CASSQQGTSGPYNEQFF. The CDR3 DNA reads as TGTGCCAGCAGCCAGCAAGGGACTAGCGGGCCTTACAATGAGCAGTTCTTC.

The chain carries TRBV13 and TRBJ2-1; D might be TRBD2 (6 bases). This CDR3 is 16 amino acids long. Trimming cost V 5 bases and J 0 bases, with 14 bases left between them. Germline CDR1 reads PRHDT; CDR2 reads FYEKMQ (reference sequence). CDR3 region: CASSTGGPSSYNEQFF. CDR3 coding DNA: TGTGCCAGCAGCACCGGGGGACCGAGCTCCTACAATGAGCAGTTCTTC.

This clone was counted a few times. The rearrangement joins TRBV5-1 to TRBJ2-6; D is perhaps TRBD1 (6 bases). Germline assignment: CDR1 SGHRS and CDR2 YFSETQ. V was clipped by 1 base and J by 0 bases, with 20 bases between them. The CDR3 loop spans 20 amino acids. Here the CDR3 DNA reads TGCGCCAGCAGCTTGAAGCCGTGGACAGCAACCAGCTCTGGGGCCAACGTCCTGACTTTC. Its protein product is CASSLKPWTATSSGANVLTF.

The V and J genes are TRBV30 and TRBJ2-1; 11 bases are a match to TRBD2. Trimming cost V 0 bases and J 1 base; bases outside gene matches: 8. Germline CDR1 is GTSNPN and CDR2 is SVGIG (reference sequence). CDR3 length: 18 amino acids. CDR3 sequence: CAWSVDTSGGNSYNEQFF. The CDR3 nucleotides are TGTGCCTGGAGTGTTGATACTAGCGGGGGAAATTCCTACAATGAGCAGTTCTTC.

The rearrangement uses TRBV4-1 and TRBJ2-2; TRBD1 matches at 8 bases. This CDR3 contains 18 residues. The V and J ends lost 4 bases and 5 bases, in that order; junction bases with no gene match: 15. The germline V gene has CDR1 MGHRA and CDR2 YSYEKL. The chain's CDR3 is CASSRIGQGGLGTGELFF. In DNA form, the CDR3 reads TGCGCCAGCAGCCGGATTGGACAGGGCGGTCTTGGGACCGGGGAGCTGTTTTTT.

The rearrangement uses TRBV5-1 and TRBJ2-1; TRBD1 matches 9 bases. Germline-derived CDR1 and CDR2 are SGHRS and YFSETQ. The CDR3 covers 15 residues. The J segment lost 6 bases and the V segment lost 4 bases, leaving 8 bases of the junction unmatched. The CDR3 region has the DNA TGCGCCAGCAGCCTGGGACAGGGTGTCGGCAATGAGCAGTTCTTC. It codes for CASSLGQGVGNEQFF.

The CDR3 region has the DNA TGTGCCAGCTCACCACAAGGGAGGACTGAAGCTTTCTTT. Residues: CASSPQGRTEAFF. The rearrangement joins TRBV18 to TRBJ1-1; D remains unclear. Germline V gives CDR1 KGHSH, CDR2 LQKENI. This CDR3 has 13 residues. V dropped 1 base and J dropped 5 bases, with 8 bases sitting between them.

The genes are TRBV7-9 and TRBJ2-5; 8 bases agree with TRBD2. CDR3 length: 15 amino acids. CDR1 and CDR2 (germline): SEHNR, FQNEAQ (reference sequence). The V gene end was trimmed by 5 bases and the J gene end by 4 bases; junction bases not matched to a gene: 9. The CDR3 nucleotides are TGTGCCAGCAGCCCCTTCGGGGGGGCAACAGAGACCCAGTACTTC. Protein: CASSPFGGATETQYF.

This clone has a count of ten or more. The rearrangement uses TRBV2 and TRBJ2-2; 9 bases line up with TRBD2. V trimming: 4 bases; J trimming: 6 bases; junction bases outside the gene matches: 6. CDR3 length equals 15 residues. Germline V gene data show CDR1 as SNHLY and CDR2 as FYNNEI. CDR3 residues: CASSVPAGGAGELFF. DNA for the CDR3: TGTGCCAGCAGTGTGCCTGCGGGGGGGGCCGGGGAGCTGTTTTTT.

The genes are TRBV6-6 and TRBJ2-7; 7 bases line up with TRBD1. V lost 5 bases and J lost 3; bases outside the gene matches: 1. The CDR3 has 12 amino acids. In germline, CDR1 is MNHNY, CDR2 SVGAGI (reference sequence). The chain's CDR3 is CASSRDSYEQYF. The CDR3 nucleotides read TGTGCCAGCAGTAGGGACAGCTACGAGCAGTACTTC.

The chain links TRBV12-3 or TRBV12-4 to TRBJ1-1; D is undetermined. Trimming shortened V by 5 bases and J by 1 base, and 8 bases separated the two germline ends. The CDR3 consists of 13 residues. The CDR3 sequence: CASSPAPNTEAFF. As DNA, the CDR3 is TGTGCCAGCAGTCCAGCGCCGAACACTGAAGCTTTCTTT.

This CDR3 reads CASSDHRLALGRQFF. DNA for the CDR3: TGTGCCAGCAGTGATCATAGGCTAGCCTTGGGGAGGCAGTTCTTC. The genes are TRBV2 and TRBJ2-1, with D possibly matching TRBD2 (5 bases). The V end was cut by 3 bases, the J end by 12 bases, with 21 bases between. CDR1 is SNHLY, CDR2 FYNNEI, per germline. This CDR3 is built from 15 residues. Using reference TRBV2 and TRBJ2-1 for the parts outside the CDR3, the full variable domain is EPEVTQTPSHQVTQMGQEVILRCVPISNHLYFYWYRQILGQKVEFLVSFYNNEISEKSEIFDDQFSVERPDGSNFTLKIRSTKLEDSAMYFCASSDHRLALGRQFFGPGTRLTVL.

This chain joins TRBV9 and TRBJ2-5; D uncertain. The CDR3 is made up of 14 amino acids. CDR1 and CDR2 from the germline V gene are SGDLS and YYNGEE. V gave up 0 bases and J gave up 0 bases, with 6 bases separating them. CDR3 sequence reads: CASSVDAYQETQYF. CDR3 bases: TGTGCCAGCAGCGTAGATGCGTACCAAGAGACCCAGTACTTC.

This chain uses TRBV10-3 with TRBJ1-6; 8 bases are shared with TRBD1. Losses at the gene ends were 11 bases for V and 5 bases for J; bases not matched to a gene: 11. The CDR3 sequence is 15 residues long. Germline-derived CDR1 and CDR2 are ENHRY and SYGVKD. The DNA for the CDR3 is TGTGCCGTAAGGACAGGGCTTTGGGATAATTCACCCCTCCACTTT. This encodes CAVRTGLWDNSPLHF.

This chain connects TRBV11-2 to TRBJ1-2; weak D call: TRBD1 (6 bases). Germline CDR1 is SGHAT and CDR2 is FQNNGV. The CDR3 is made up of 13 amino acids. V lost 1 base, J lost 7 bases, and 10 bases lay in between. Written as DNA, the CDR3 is TGTGCCAGCAGCTTAGGGGGGCGAAGTGGCTACACCTTC. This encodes CASSLGGRSGYTF.

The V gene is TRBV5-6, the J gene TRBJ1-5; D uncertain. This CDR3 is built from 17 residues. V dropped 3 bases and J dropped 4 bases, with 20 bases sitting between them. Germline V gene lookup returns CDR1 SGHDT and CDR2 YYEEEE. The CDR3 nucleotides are TGTGCCAGCAGCTCGTCCCCCCCCTCCGCGGGGAATCAGCCCCAGCATTTT. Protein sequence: CASSSSPPSAGNQPQHF.

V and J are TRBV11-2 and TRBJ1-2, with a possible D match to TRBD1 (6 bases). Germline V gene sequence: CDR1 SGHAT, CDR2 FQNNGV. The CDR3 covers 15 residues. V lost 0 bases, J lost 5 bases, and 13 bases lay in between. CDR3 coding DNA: TGTGCCAGCAGCTTAGATCCGGGGACATTATATGGCTACACCTTC. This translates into CASSLDPGTLYGYTF.